This T cell receptor (beta chain) emerged from a study of cytomegalovirus exposure and HLA in healthy donors. General study results and limits: A reported reduction in N-insertions relative to the approximately 690-donor mean was seen in an Asian-associated ancestry cluster in a later analysis.

The CDR3 covers 13 residues. CDR1 is MGHRA and CDR2 is YSYEKL in the germline V gene. The V gene lost 1 base and the J gene lost 12 bases, with 15 bases spanning the gap. About this clone: Antigen unknown.

The PCR used 60 Vbeta and 13 Jbeta primers. Sequencing was performed with immunoSEQ multiplex PCR; in TCRdb, only in-frame clones are kept and a portion is missing. The sample lists 95,000 to 110,000 clones; around 76% were seen once. Sequencing used PBMCs. The receptor comes from a man younger than 35 in good health and CMV-seronegative. The genes are TRBV4-1 and TRBJ1-1; D remains ambiguous. The CDR3 coding sequence is TGCGCCAGCAGCCAAGTGGACGGACTGGTGCCTTTCTTT. Translating gives CASSQVDGLVPFF.